Listed here are 12 T cell receptor beta chains from one sample, sequenced in a study of neurological immune-mediated disorders (dated by TCRdb to between 2018 and 2021). The protocol used for the library was 5' RACE. These reads were obtained on an Illumina HiSeq 2500. TCRdb ran its own pipeline on the public reads, namely fastp trimming at Q25 and MiXCR clone calling, and kept in-frame beta chains. Every entry covers one CDR3 protein and lists the most common genes and DNA from its rows. A total of 50,000 to 80,000 distinct CDR3 sequences appear in this sample, 3% to 4% of them only once. About 3.5% of the sample rests with the top ten. The sample taken for sequencing was PBMCs. These receptors originate from a man aged 40-55 years with multiple sclerosis.

This clonotype was counted ten times or more. The chain joins TRBV20-1 to TRBJ2-5, with 8 bases aligning to TRBD2. Losses at the gene ends were 1 base for V and 5 bases for J; bases not matched to a gene: 9. CDR1 DFQATT and CDR2 SNEGSKA come from the germline V gene (reference sequence). The CDR3 length is 15 residues. For the CDR3, the DNA is TGCAGTGCTAGAGGATTCGCTAGCGGGTCTGAGACCCAGTACTTC. Its translation is CSARGFASGSETQYF.

This clonotype was observed many times. The chain recombines TRBV2 with TRBJ1-1, with TRBD1 matching over 7 bases. There are 14 residues in the CDR3. Germline lookup yields CDR1 SNHLY and CDR2 FYNNEI. J was trimmed by 4 bases and V by 1 base; bases with no gene match: 3. The CDR3 protein is CASSEEGAGTEAFF. The DNA of the CDR3 is TGTGCCAGCAGTGAAGAGGGGGCTGGCACTGAAGCTTTCTTT.

This clonotype was found many times. The chain is built from TRBV12-5 and TRBJ2-1; 7 positions match TRBD1. V dropped 5 bases and J dropped 3; count of bases not matched to a gene: 4. This CDR3 region has 14 residues. CDR1 and CDR2 (germline): LGHNT, FRNRAP. In DNA form, the CDR3 reads TGTGCTAGTGGTGCGACAGGGTACTACAATGAGCAGTTCTTC. Translating it yields CASGATGYYNEQFF.

In this sample, this clonotype turned up many times. The rearrangement joins TRBV5-6 to TRBJ2-7, with TRBD1 matching over 7 bases. The J segment lost 3 bases and the V segment lost 1 base, leaving 4 bases of the junction unmatched. This CDR3 spans 14 amino acids. CDR1 and CDR2 from the germline V gene are SGHDT and YYEEEE. The CDR3 sequence is CASSLIGDSYEQYF. The CDR3 DNA reads as TGTGCCAGCAGCTTGATCGGGGACAGCTACGAGCAGTACTTC.

This clonotype came up many times. The gene calls are TRBV20-1 and TRBJ1-2, with D perhaps TRBD1 (5 bases). The CDR3 totals 12 residues. CDR1 is DFQATT and CDR2 is SNEGSKA in the germline V gene (reference sequence). V dropped 5 bases and J dropped 5 bases, with 12 bases sitting between them. The CDR3, as DNA: TGCAGTGCTCGGGACGGACTTTATGGCTACACCTTC. This sequence encodes CSARDGLYGYTF.

There are many counts of this clonotype. The chain uses TRBV4-1 and TRBJ1-4; the match to TRBD1 covers 8 bases. Per germline, CDR1 MGHRA and CDR2 YSYEKL. Trimming removed 0 bases from V and 7 bases from J; junction bases left unmatched: 4. The CDR3 runs to 15 residues. The DNA of the CDR3 is TGCGCCAGCAGCCAAGAAGGGACAGGCGGTGAAAAACTGTTTTTT. It codes for CASSQEGTGGEKLFF.

This clonotype has at least ten counts. This sequence joins TRBV11-2 and TRBJ2-1; 8 bases are a match to TRBD1. The CDR3 is 15 residues long. V shed 3 bases and J 9 bases; nucleotides not matched to a gene: 10. CDR1 SGHAT and CDR2 FQNNGV come from the germline V gene. CDR3 sequence (DNA): TGTGCCAGCAGCTTCGGACAGGGTGGTTCTTTTGAGCAGTTCTTC. Encoded protein: CASSFGQGGSFEQFF.

This clonotype was counted at least ten times. This chain connects TRBV9 to TRBJ1-1, with D perhaps TRBD1 (5 bases). Germline CDR1 is SGDLS and CDR2 is YYNGEE. With 7 bases removed from V and 3 bases from J, the gap between germline ends came to 13 bases. The CDR3 length is 13 residues. CDR3 in amino acids: CASPLRGDTEAFF. The DNA for the CDR3 is TGTGCCAGCCCCCTCAGAGGGGACACTGAAGCTTTCTTT. Looking up the rest from reference TRBV9 and TRBJ1-1 gives the full variable domain: DSGVTQTPKHLITATGQRVTLRCSPRSGDLSVYWYQQSLDQGLQFLIQYYNGEERAKGNILERFSAQQFPDLHSELNLSSLELGDSALYFCASPLRGDTEAFFGQGTRLTVV.

This clonotype was detected many times. The chain has TRBV2 and TRBJ2-5; 8 nucleotides agree with TRBD1. The CDR3 totals 13 residues. V lost 7 bases and J lost 3; bases outside the gene matches: 4. Germline V lookup: CDR1 SNHLY, CDR2 FYNNEI. CDR3: CASTQDREETQYF. DNA of the CDR3: TGTGCCAGCACCCAGGACAGGGAAGAGACCCAGTACTTC.

This clonotype was seen ten or more times. The chain couples TRBV5-1 to TRBJ2-7; TRBD1 aligns across 10 bases. In germline, CDR1 is SGHRS, CDR2 YFSETQ. J was trimmed by 6 bases and V by 4 bases; bases with no gene match: 7. There are 14 residues in the CDR3. In DNA, the CDR3 is TGCGCCAGCAGCCTACTGGGACAGGGGTTCGAGCAGTACTTC. This codes for CASSLLGQGFEQYF.

This clonotype has a count of ten or more. The rearrangement links TRBV2 to TRBJ2-2; 11 positions agree with TRBD2. There are 16 residues in the CDR3. The germline V gene has CDR1 SNHLY and CDR2 FYNNEI. After removal of 5 bases from V and 4 bases from J, the junction contained 6 bases not matched to a gene. CDR3 in DNA: TGTGCCAGCAGTCTTCTAGCGGGGGGTGTCACCGGGGAGCTGTTTTTT. Translating gives CASSLLAGGVTGELFF.

This clonotype has ten or more counts. The DNA for the CDR3 is TGTGCCAGCAGCCAAGTAGGTACCCATGGCGAGCAGTACTTC. It codes for CASSQVGTHGEQYF. The V gene is TRBV4-2, the J gene TRBJ2-7; D is unresolved. Between the trimmed V and J ends, which lost 1 base and 6 bases, there was a span of 13 bases. Germline CDR1 LGHNA, CDR2 YNFKEQ. The CDR3 covers 14 residues.